This passage covers 12 T cell receptor beta chains from one sample sequenced in a study of type 1 regulatory T cells. Antigen specificity for these receptors is unknown. TCRdb re-analysed the reads in MiXCR, keeping a single row per CDR3 protein. This table holds approximately 72,000 distinct CDR3 sequences, about 62% found once. The source material was cultured T cells, either the whole culture or a sorted T cell fraction (not recorded which). Documented subset: Tr1-enriched cell product generated in vitro against host alloantigens. These TCRs come from a human donor in good health.

The genes are TRBV12-5 and TRBJ2-3; 7 nucleotides agree with TRBD2. The CDR3 covers 16 residues. The germline gives CDR1 LGHNT, CDR2 FRNRAP. J lost 4 bases, V lost 0 bases, and 7 bases had no gene match. CDR3: CASGLVSGGRADTQYF. The CDR3 DNA is TGTGCTAGTGGTTTGGTATCTGGCGGGAGAGCAGATACGCAGTATTTT. Together with reference TRBV12-5 and TRBJ2-3, the CDR3 gives the full variable domain: DARVTQTPRHKVTEMGQEVTMRCQPILGHNTVFWYRQTMMQGLELLAYFRNRAPLDDSGMPKDRFSAEMPDATLATLKIQPSEPRDSAVYFCASGLVSGGRADTQYFGPGTRLTVL.

This clonotype showed up just a few times. The chain uses TRBV5-4 and TRBJ1-2, with D possibly matching TRBD1 (6 bases). The CDR3 runs to 14 residues. V was clipped by 3 bases and J by 6 bases, with 15 bases between them. In germline, CDR1 is SGHNT, CDR2 YYREEE (reference sequence). The CDR3 bases are TGTGCCAGCAGCTCCTACAGGGCGAGGGATGGCTACACCTTC. Encoded protein: CASSSYRARDGYTF.

J is TRBJ2-7 and V is TRBV5-1; 9 nucleotides align to TRBD2. After removal of 3 bases from V and 1 base from J, the junction contained 5 bases not matched to a gene. This CDR3 spans 15 amino acids. The V gene's germline CDR1 is SGHRS and CDR2 YFSETQ. For the CDR3, the DNA is TGCGCCAGCAGCTCCATTAGCGGGGGATCCTACGAGCAGTACTTC. As protein: CASSSISGGSYEQYF.

The chain links TRBV6-1 to TRBJ1-2, with 8 bases lining up with TRBD1. The trim removed 5 bases at V and 6 bases at J, leaving 8 bases unmatched. This CDR3 has 14 residues. Germline V gene lookup returns CDR1 MNHNS and CDR2 SASEGT. This CDR3 is CASSPGQGSDGYTF. The CDR3 DNA sequence: TGTGCCAGCAGTCCTGGACAGGGCTCTGATGGCTACACCTTC.

This clonotype turned up a few times. The CDR3 DNA follows: TGTGCCAGTGTTAGCGGGGCCTACCAAGAGACCCAGTACTTC. Amino acid sequence: CASVSGAYQETQYF. This chain joins TRBV2 and TRBJ2-5; 8 bases line up with TRBD2. Germline CDR1 SNHLY, CDR2 FYNNEI. Trimming removed 9 bases from V and 0 bases from J; junction bases left unmatched: 6. The CDR3 totals 14 residues. The complete variable domain, with remaining parts taken from reference TRBV2 and TRBJ2-5, reads EPEVTQTPSHQVTQMGQEVILRCVPISNHLYFYWYRQILGQKVEFLVSFYNNEISEKSEIFDDQFSVERPDGSNFTLKIRSTKLEDSAMYFCASVSGAYQETQYFGPGTRLLVL.

J is TRBJ1-4 and V is TRBV21-1. TRBV21-1 counts as a pseudogene. CDR3 size: 17 residues. CDR3 in amino acids: CASSKRSNLATNEKLFF. CDR3 in DNA: TGTGCCAGCAGCAAGCGGTCCAACCTAGCAACTAATGAAAAACTGTTTTTT.

The chain combines TRBV7-9 with TRBJ2-1; unclear D gene. CDR1 SEHNR and CDR2 FQNEAQ come from the germline V gene (reference sequence). With 5 bases removed from V and 2 bases from J, the gap between germline ends came to 10 bases. The CDR3 runs 14 residues. DNA of the CDR3: TGTGCCAGCAGCGCGCGACTGCCCTACAATGAGCAGTTCTTC. Translation: CASSARLPYNEQFF.

The V and J genes are TRBV7-2 and TRBJ1-2; D remains unclear. The germline V and J ends were trimmed by 0 bases and 7 bases, with 9 bases remaining between them. Germline assignment: CDR1 SGHTA and CDR2 FQGNSA. The CDR3 is 13 amino acids. The CDR3 here is CASSLAGHSGYTF. In DNA form, the CDR3 reads TGTGCCAGCAGCTTAGCAGGCCACTCTGGCTACACCTTC. Supplemented by reference TRBV7-2 and TRBJ1-2, the full variable domain reads GAGVSQSPSNKVTEKGKDVELRCDPISGHTALYWYRQSLGQGLEFLIYFQGNSAPDKSGLPSDRFSAERTGGSVSTLTIQRTQQEDSAVYLCASSLAGHSGYTFGSGTRLTVV.

The CDR3 loop is CSAIKGTSGSTDTQYF. The CDR3 nucleotides read TGCAGTGCTATAAAGGGGACTAGCGGTAGCACAGATACGCAGTATTTT. This sequence joins TRBV20-1 and TRBJ2-3, with 11 bases lining up with TRBD2. There are 16 residues in the CDR3. Trimming removed 4 bases from V and 0 bases from J; junction bases left unmatched: 6. Germline values: CDR1 DFQATT, CDR2 SNEGSKA (reference sequence).

J is TRBJ2-1 and V is TRBV18, with 7 bases aligning to TRBD1. Trimming took 2 bases from V and 7 from J; bases not matched to a gene: 2. The germline CDR1 and CDR2 sequences are KGHSH and LQKENI. The CDR3 contains 13 residues. The CDR3 DNA reads as TGTGCCAGCTCACCAACACAGGGGAATGAGCAGTTCTTC. It encodes CASSPTQGNEQFF.

The chain has TRBV14 and TRBJ2-1, with TRBD2 matching over 8 bases. Germline V gives CDR1 SGHDN, CDR2 FVKESK. Losses at the gene ends were 1 base for V and 0 bases for J; bases not matched to a gene: 11. The CDR3 is 19 residues long. DNA for the CDR3: TGTGCCAGCAGCCAAGGGGCTAGCGGGCTGCCATCCTCCTACAATGAGCAGTTCTTC. Its protein is CASSQGASGLPSSYNEQFF.

The rearrangement uses TRBV27 and TRBJ1-6; the match to TRBD1 covers 8 bases. The V segment lost 8 bases and the J segment 7 bases; nucleotides outside the gene matches: 4. The CDR3 contains 13 residues. From germline, CDR1 is MNHEY and CDR2 SMNVEV (reference sequence). The CDR3 reads CASADRGNSPLHF. The CDR3 nucleotides read TGTGCCAGCGCTGACAGGGGCAATTCACCCCTCCACTTT.